This T cell receptor (beta chain) is from a study of shared clonotypes between healthy human individuals (dated by TCRdb to 2020 to 2022). For the study in its entirety: The cohort included three men and two women between 18 and 49 years of age. The study deeply sequenced blood TCR repertoires of about 5 healthy adults to estimate repertoire size and the extent of clonotype sharing between individuals. To increase sequencing depth and limit assay-specific biases, different laboratories used diverse techniques to prepare libraries and sequence TCR repertoires. Leukapheresis yielded between about 0.94 and 9 billion PBMCs per donor.

From the cysteine up to the phenylalanine, the CDR3 has a length of 13 residues. Of the read, only the CDR3 DNA is kept; its 39 bases are in frame from base 1. CDR1 and CDR2 (SEHNR, FQNEAQ) derive from the germline V gene (reference sequence). V is pared back by 4 bases and J by 5 bases, with 10 bases lying between the germline termini. Healthy HIV-negative adults with no recently reported acute infections or vaccinations were included as donors. Every donor was a Caucasian adult living in Nashville, Tennessee, USA. For unsorted samples, 75 million to 100 million PBMCs were counted and genomic DNA was extracted with the QIAamp DNA Blood Mini kit. Blood was obtained by leukapheresis, after which PBMCs were separated by Ficoll-Histopaque density gradient centrifugation and cryopreserved in liquid nitrogen vapor phase. TCR CDR3 regions were amplified from genomic DNA by multiplex PCR using the deep immunoSEQ assay. Extracted genomic DNA from each cell subset was distributed evenly across all wells of several immunoSEQ 96-well plates, and each plate was treated as a replicate. For unsorted PBMC, each replicate PCR was loaded with roughly 330 ng genomic DNA, equivalent to about 33,000 T cell genomes. Ten immunoSEQ deep assay plates were used to sequence unsorted PBMC genomic DNA. Purified libraries were measured with a Qubit 3.0 fluorometer, size-checked on a Bioanalyzer 2100, and measured again with the KAPA Library Quantification kit. Each immunoSEQ 96-well plate was sequenced on its own single-read 150-cycle Illumina NextSeq 550 flow cell. Per the original workflow: Because the immunoSEQ output included only junctional sequences and no quality scores, the filtering could not be the same as the filtering used for full-length reads. To assign V/J genes and CDR3, sequences were annotated against IMGT germline references using PyIR, a Python wrapper for IgBLAST v1.9. Reads with weak V/J assignments (E-value above 1e-6), missing CDR3, stop codons, out-of-frame junctions, or ambiguous translated residues were removed. V3J clonotypes were defined as sequences sharing an identical inferred V gene, J gene, and CDR3 amino acid sequence. To compute the percentage overlap between repertoires, the number of shared unique clonotypes was divided by the size of the smaller repertoire. RTK rarefaction, the Chao1 estimator, and Recon v2.1 estimates of unobserved clonotypes were used to assess repertoire richness. TCRdb obtained this table from immuneACCESS and retained in-frame rearrangements with V and J assigned. These tables miss some clones; where compared with another copy, unresolved V genes account for less than half of the shortfall, and the remainder is unexplained. That table furnishes V, J and clone size, whereas the DNA furnished D and trimming. The sample has some 470,000 clones on record, 70% to 80% of them singletons. Of the sample, over 10% falls within the top ten clones.

The investigation overall reported the following: Pairwise subsampling indicated that sequencing depth was expected to affect the degree of clonotype sharing among donors. Because the study included only a small number of donors, the genetic and exposure-history diversity represented was limited. Sampling was restricted to blood, and TCR repertoires in tissue are likely to differ from TCR repertoires in blood.

Remarks on this clone: What antigen it recognizes has not been identified. One base away there is no much larger clone; base qualities are not given.

The sequence joins TRBV7-9 to TRBJ2-3, with the identity of the D gene unclear. The clonotype was recovered from a woman between 40 and 50 years old in good health. Some clones in this sample may be carry-over from other donors' samples. Sequenced: PBMCs. CDR3 sequence: CASSSTHGDTQYF. The DNA sequence follows: TGTGCCAGCAGCTCTACACATGGAGATACGCAGTATTTT.